The text below deals with one T cell receptor beta chain. The antigen is unknown. This specimen comes from a study of regulatory and conventional T cells in RAG deficiency. Study-wide results and caveats: Shorter CDR3s in all patient subsets; >80% Treg-Tconv overlap in Omenn.

The method was immunoSEQ multiplex PCR; TCRdb's version includes in-frame clones alone and lacks a portion of them. The table includes roughly 35,000 clones, about nine tenths detected once. CDR1 is KGHSH and CDR2 is LQKENI in the germline V gene. CDR3 length equals 15 residues. Germline trimming cut 2 bases from V and 6 bases from J; bases unmatched to any gene: 8. This sample also appeared in a second study, on regulatory T cells. Per that study: The primer mix had 52 TRBV and 13 TRBJ primers. Regulatory T cells showed the strongest V-J pair restriction and V/J gene skewing among patient repertoires.

The sample comprised CD8+ T cells sorted from blood. The rearrangement joins TRBV18 to TRBJ1-2; 8 bases align to TRBD1. This clonotype originated in a human donor in good health. The CDR3 DNA reads as TGTGCCAGCTCACCAAGATTCAGGGGGCGGGATGGCTACACCTTC. Its protein is CASSPRFRGRDGYTF.